This T cell receptor beta chain derives from a study of cytomegalovirus exposure and HLA in healthy donors. The CDR3 is 15 amino acids. Germline CDR1 SGHTA, CDR2 FQGTGA. V gave up 3 bases and J gave up 4 bases; unmatched junction bases: 9. In regard to this clone: Its target is unknown.

Study-wide results and limits: Most TCRs appeared rarely, but some public TCRs recurred in many donors. In vitro, three CMV-associated chains proved specific for CMV antigens. The classifier reportedly diagnosed cytomegalovirus status with high specificity and sensitivity. Cytomegalovirus association was listed for about 170 TCR beta chains.

Profiling relied on immunoSEQ multiplex PCR, and the TCRdb table lists in-frame clones only, not all of them. The sample includes 100,000 or so clones, roughly 85% of them seen just once. The source is a woman aged 25 to 45 in good health and CMV-seronegative. The V and J genes are TRBV7-3 and TRBJ2-7; TRBD2 matches 7 bases. The sample consisted of PBMCs. CDR3 in amino acids: CASSLGASGSYEQYF. CDR3 DNA: TGTGCCAGCAGCTTGGGAGCTAGCGGCTCTTACGAGCAGTACTTC.